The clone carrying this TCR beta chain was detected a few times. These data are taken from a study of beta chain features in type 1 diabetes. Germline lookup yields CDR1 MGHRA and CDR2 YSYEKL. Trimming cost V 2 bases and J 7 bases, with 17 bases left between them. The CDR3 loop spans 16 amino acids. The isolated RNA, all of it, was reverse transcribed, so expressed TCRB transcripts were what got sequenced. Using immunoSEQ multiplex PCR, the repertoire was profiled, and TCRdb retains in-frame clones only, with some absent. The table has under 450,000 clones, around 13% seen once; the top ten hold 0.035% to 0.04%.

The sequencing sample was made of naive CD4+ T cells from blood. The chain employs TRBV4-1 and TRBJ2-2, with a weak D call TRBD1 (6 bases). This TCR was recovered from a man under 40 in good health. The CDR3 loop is CASSQIDSGAGGELFF. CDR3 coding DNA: TGCGCCAGCAGCCAAATTGATTCAGGGGCCGGCGGGGAGCTGTTTTTT.